One and the same sample provided the 3 T cell receptor beta chains below, sequenced in a study of shared clonotypes between healthy human individuals. TCRdb's table, derived via immunoSEQ multiplex PCR, lists solely in-frame clones and lacks some. The sample consists of about 470,000 clones, roughly 77% of them appearing once. The specimen sequenced was PBMCs. These receptors were obtained from a woman between 35 and 50 years old in good health. Some clones in this sample may be carry-over from other donors' samples.

The chain links TRBV30 to TRBJ1-1; D gene uncertain. V was clipped by 0 bases and J by 6 bases, with 5 bases between them. Germline values: CDR1 GTSNPN, CDR2 SVGIG (reference sequence). The CDR3 runs 11 residues. Written as DNA, the CDR3 is TGTGCCTGGAGTGTACAAGCTGAAGCTTTCTTT. Amino acids: CAWSVQAEAFF.

This clone was counted once. The rearrangement joins TRBV5-1 to TRBJ1-5; 10 bases map to TRBD1. Germline lookup yields CDR1 SGHRS and CDR2 YFSETQ. This CDR3 is 15 amino acids long. Trimming at V came to 0 bases and at J to 8 bases, leaving 5 bases not matched to a gene. In nucleotides, the CDR3 is TGCGCCAGCAGCTTGGCGGGGACAGGGGAAGAGCCCCAGCATTTT. Protein: CASSLAGTGEEPQHF. Based on the CDR3 plus reference TRBV5-1 and TRBJ1-5, the full variable domain is KAGVTQTPRYLIKTRGQQVTLSCSPISGHRSVSWYQQTPGQGLQFLFEYFSETQRNKGNFPGRFSGRQFSNSRSEMNVSTLELGDSALYLCASSLAGTGEEPQHFGDGTRLSIL.

This chain joins TRBV18 and TRBJ1-1; D unresolved. V was trimmed by 2 bases and J by 3 bases, leaving 7 bases between them. This CDR3 is 13 amino acids long. The germline V gene encodes CDR1 KGHSH and CDR2 LQKENI. CDR3 coding DNA: TGTGCCAGCTCACCAGGGTTGGACACTGAAGCTTTCTTT. It is translated as CASSPGLDTEAFF. The full variable domain, rest sourced from reference TRBV18 and TRBJ1-1, is NAGVMQNPRHLVRRRGQEARLRCSPMKGHSHVYWYRQLPEEGLKFMVYLQKENIIDESGMPKERFSAEFPKEGPSILRIQQVVRGDSAAYFCASSPGLDTEAFFGQGTRLTVV.